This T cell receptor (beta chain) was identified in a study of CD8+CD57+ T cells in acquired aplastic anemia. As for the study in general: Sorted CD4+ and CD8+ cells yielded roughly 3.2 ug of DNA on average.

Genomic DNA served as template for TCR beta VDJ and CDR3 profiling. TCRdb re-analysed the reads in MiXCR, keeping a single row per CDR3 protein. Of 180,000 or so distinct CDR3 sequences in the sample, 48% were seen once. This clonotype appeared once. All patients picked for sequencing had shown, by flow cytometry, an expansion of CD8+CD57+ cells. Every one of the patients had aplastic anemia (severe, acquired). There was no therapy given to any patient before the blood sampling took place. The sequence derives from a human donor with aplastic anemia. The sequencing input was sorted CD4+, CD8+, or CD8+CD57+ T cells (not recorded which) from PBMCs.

Here the CDR3 reads CSVYGDWMNTIYF. CDR3 coding DNA: TGCAGCGTTTACGGTGACTGGATGAACACCATATATTTT. The chain couples TRBV29-1 to TRBJ1-3; D call uncertain. This CDR3 has 13 amino acids. Per the germline V gene, CDR1 is SQVTM and CDR2 is ANQGSEA. V lost 5 bases and J 7 bases, leaving 15 bases between the germline ends.